Listed below are T cell receptor beta chains from one sample, sequenced in a study of sequential checkpoint blockade in melanoma. Profiling relied on immunoSEQ multiplex PCR, and the TCRdb table lists in-frame clones only, not all of them. This sample has approximately 20,000 clones, with around 78% found just once. Specimen: CD8+ T cells sorted from blood (inferred from file names), collected from a patient given nivolumab and ipilimumab in sequence. These receptors came from a human donor with melanoma. The CDR3 runs from the conserved cysteine through the conserved F or W. A D gene is named only where the DNA matches it firmly. Some rows mark clone size as missing; the rest say once, few, many or name a class of expanded clone.

v_call: TRBV9
clone_size: NA
j_call: TRBJ2-1
d_call: NA
cdr3_nt: TGTGCCAGCAGCCCCAGCGGCGGGGTCTACAATGAGCAGTTCTTC
cdr3_aa: CASSPSGGVYNEQFF

v_call: TRBV7-2
clone_size: few
j_call: TRBJ2-7
d_call: NA
cdr3_nt: TGTGCCAGCAGCTTAGAAGGGGGAGTCTCCTACGAGCAGTACTTC
cdr3_aa: CASSLEGGVSYEQYF

v_call: TRBV5-6
clone_size: NA
j_call: TRBJ2-3
d_call: TRBD1
cdr3_nt: TGTGCCAGCAGCTCCCCCGGACAGGGTCGTACAGATACGCAGTATTTT
cdr3_aa: CASSSPGQGRTDTQYF

v_call: TRBV7-9
clone_size: few
j_call: TRBJ1-6
d_call: NA
cdr3_nt: TGTGCCAGCAGACTTGAGACAGCGAATTTTTCACCCCTCCACTTT
cdr3_aa: CASRLETANFSPLHF

v_call: TRBV4-2
clone_size: NA
j_call: TRBJ2-1
d_call: TRBD1
cdr3_nt: TGTGCCAGCAGCCAAACAGGGGGCCATGAGCAGTTCTTC
cdr3_aa: CASSQTGGHEQFF

v_call: TRBV5-1
clone_size: NA
j_call: TRBJ1-2
d_call: TRBD1
cdr3_nt: TGCGCCAGCAGGGGGGACAGAAGGGGGCTGACTGAAGGCTACACCTTC
cdr3_aa: CASRGDRRGLTEGYTF

v_call: TRBV13
clone_size: NA
j_call: TRBJ2-7
d_call: NA
cdr3_nt: TGTGCCAGCAGCTCGGGACTGTCCTACGAGCAGTACTTC
cdr3_aa: CASSSGLSYEQYF

v_call: TRBV5-6
clone_size: few
j_call: TRBJ2-7
d_call: TRBD1
cdr3_nt: TGTGCCAGCAGCCCGACAGGGGAGCTATACGAGCAGTACTTC
cdr3_aa: CASSPTGELYEQYF

v_call: TRBV7-9
clone_size: NA
j_call: TRBJ2-7
d_call: NA
cdr3_nt: TGTGCCAGCAGCTCCGGGTGGGGGGACGAGCAGTACTTC
cdr3_aa: CASSSGWGDEQYF

v_call: TRBV4-3
clone_size: NA
j_call: TRBJ2-1
d_call: TRBD2
cdr3_nt: TGCGCCAGCAGCCAAGATCCGGGAGGACTAGCGGGGAATGAGCAGTTCTTC
cdr3_aa: CASSQDPGGLAGNEQFF

v_call: TRBV7-6
clone_size: NA
j_call: TRBJ2-7
d_call: TRBD2
cdr3_nt: TGTGCCAGCAGCCCAGAGGCGGGGGGCTGGTCCGAGCAGTACTTC
cdr3_aa: CASSPEAGGWSEQYF

v_call: TRBV19
clone_size: few
j_call: TRBJ1-1
d_call: NA
cdr3_nt: TGTGCCAGTAGTATAGGGGGGGGCACTGAAGCTTTCTTT
cdr3_aa: CASSIGGGTEAFF

v_call: TRBV5-1
clone_size: NA
j_call: TRBJ2-7
d_call: TRBD1
cdr3_nt: TGCGCCAGCAGCTTGGAGACAGGGGCGGCTTACGAGCAGTACTTC
cdr3_aa: CASSLETGAAYEQYF

v_call: TRBV2
clone_size: NA
j_call: TRBJ1-2
d_call: NA
cdr3_nt: TGTGCCAGCAGTCGTACAACCGGGAGAACCGGGGACTATGGCTACACCTTC
cdr3_aa: CASSRTTGRTGDYGYTF

v_call: TRBV28
clone_size: NA
j_call: TRBJ2-7
d_call: NA
cdr3_nt: TGTGCCAGCAGTGACCCAGGATCCGAGCAGTACTTC
cdr3_aa: CASSDPGSEQYF

v_call: TRBV6-5
clone_size: NA
j_call: TRBJ2-7
d_call: NA
cdr3_nt: TGTGCCAGCAGTTGGGGGGAGAGGAGCTCCTACGAGCAGTACTTC
cdr3_aa: CASSWGERSSYEQYF

v_call: TRBV4-2
clone_size: many
j_call: TRBJ2-7
d_call: TRBD1
cdr3_nt: TGTGCCAGCAGCCCGACAGGGGAGCTATACGAGCAGTACTTC
cdr3_aa: CASSPTGELYEQYF

v_call: TRBV9
clone_size: few
j_call: TRBJ1-1
d_call: NA
cdr3_nt: TGTGCCAGCAGCTTATATTTGAACACTGAAGCTTTCTTT
cdr3_aa: CASSLYLNTEAFF

v_call: TRBV5-4
clone_size: NA
j_call: TRBJ2-1
d_call: NA
cdr3_nt: TGTGCCAGCCGTGCGAATGTCAATGAGCAGTTCTTC
cdr3_aa: CASRANVNEQFF

v_call: TRBV7-9
clone_size: few
j_call: TRBJ2-3
d_call: NA
cdr3_nt: TGTGCCAGCAGCTTAGCCCGCGGAGATACGCAGTATTTT
cdr3_aa: CASSLARGDTQYF

v_call: TRBV6-5
clone_size: NA
j_call: TRBJ1-1
d_call: NA
cdr3_nt: TGTGCCAGCACAATATGGGAGGGATCAGATGAAGCTTTCTTT
cdr3_aa: CASTIWEGSDEAFF

v_call: TRBV9
clone_size: NA
j_call: TRBJ2-2
d_call: NA
cdr3_nt: TGTGCCAGCAGCGTAGGGGTACAGGGCGCGAACACCGGGGAGCTGTTTTTT
cdr3_aa: CASSVGVQGANTGELFF

v_call: TRBV5-1
clone_size: NA
j_call: TRBJ2-1
d_call: TRBD2
cdr3_nt: TGCGCCAGCAGCGGCGGGACTAGCGGGGGGGCTTGGAATGAGCAGTTCTTC
cdr3_aa: CASSGGTSGGAWNEQFF

v_call: TRBV27
clone_size: few
j_call: TRBJ1-2
d_call: NA
cdr3_nt: TGTGCCAGCAGGGGGCTCGGCTATGGCTACACCTTC
cdr3_aa: CASRGLGYGYTF

v_call: TRBV28
clone_size: NA
j_call: TRBJ2-2
d_call: TRBD2
cdr3_nt: TGTGCCGCGGTGCGGGGGGCAAACACCGGGGAGCTGTTTTTT
cdr3_aa: CAAVRGANTGELFF

v_call: TRBV30
clone_size: NA
j_call: TRBJ1-2
d_call: NA
cdr3_nt: TGTGCCTGGAGTGTACCGCGGTCTCGGACTAACTATGGCTACACCTTC
cdr3_aa: CAWSVPRSRTNYGYTF

v_call: TRBV30
clone_size: NA
j_call: TRBJ2-7
d_call: TRBD1
cdr3_nt: TGTGCCTGGAGGGCCGGGACAGAGATCGAGCAGTACTTC
cdr3_aa: CAWRAGTEIEQYF

v_call: TRBV7-3
clone_size: NA
j_call: TRBJ2-7
d_call: TRBD1
cdr3_nt: TGTGCCAGCAGCTTCGGGACAGGGACGTACGAGCAGTACTTC
cdr3_aa: CASSFGTGTYEQYF

v_call: TRBV7-9
clone_size: NA
j_call: TRBJ2-5
d_call: TRBD1
cdr3_nt: TGTGCCAGCAGCTGGGGACAGGGGGCCAAGCAGACCCAGTACTTC
cdr3_aa: CASSWGQGAKQTQYF

v_call: TRBV25-1
clone_size: NA
j_call: TRBJ1-3
d_call: NA
cdr3_nt: TGTGCCAGCAGTGAGGGCAATGGAAACACCATATATTTT
cdr3_aa: CASSEGNGNTIYF

v_call: TRBV7-3
clone_size: NA
j_call: TRBJ2-2
d_call: NA
cdr3_nt: TGTGCCAGCAGCTTCGGACAGAACACCGGGGAGCTGTTTTTT
cdr3_aa: CASSFGQNTGELFF

v_call: TRBV9
clone_size: NA
j_call: TRBJ2-7
d_call: TRBD2
cdr3_nt: TGTGCCAGCGGTGGGGGGGATGAATCTTACGAGCAGTACTTC
cdr3_aa: CASGGGDESYEQYF

v_call: TRBV27
clone_size: once
j_call: TRBJ2-7
d_call: TRBD2
cdr3_nt: TGTGCCAGCAGTTTACGGGGTAGCGGGAGGTTCTACGAGCAGTACTTC
cdr3_aa: CASSLRGSGRFYEQYF

v_call: TRBV9
clone_size: NA
j_call: TRBJ2-3
d_call: TRBD2
cdr3_nt: TGTGCCAGCAGGGCCGGGACTACTTTAGATACGCAGTATTTT
cdr3_aa: CASRAGTTLDTQYF

v_call: TRBV2
clone_size: NA
j_call: TRBJ2-7
d_call: TRBD1
cdr3_nt: TGTGCCAGCAGAGAGGACAGGGGGCTCCACGAGCAGTACTTC
cdr3_aa: CASREDRGLHEQYF

v_call: TRBV4-3
clone_size: NA
j_call: TRBJ2-7
d_call: TRBD1
cdr3_nt: TGCGCCAGCAGCCAAGCCAGGACAGGAGCGGTCTACGAGCAGTACTTC
cdr3_aa: CASSQARTGAVYEQYF

v_call: TRBV7-6
clone_size: NA
j_call: TRBJ2-7
d_call: TRBD1
cdr3_nt: TGTGCCAGCAGCTCACGGTGGGGACAGCCTAATTACGAGCAGTACTTC
cdr3_aa: CASSSRWGQPNYEQYF